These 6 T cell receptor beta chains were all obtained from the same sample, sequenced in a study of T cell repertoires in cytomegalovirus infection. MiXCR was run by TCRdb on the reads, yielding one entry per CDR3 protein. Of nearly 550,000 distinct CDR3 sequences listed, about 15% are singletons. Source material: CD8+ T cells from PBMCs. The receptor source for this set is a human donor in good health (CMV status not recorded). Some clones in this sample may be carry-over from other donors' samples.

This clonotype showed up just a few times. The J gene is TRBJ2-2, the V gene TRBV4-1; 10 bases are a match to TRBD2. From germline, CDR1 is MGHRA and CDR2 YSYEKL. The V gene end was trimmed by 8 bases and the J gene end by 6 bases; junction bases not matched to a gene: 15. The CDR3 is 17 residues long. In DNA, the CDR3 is TGCGCCAGCGGACGGCCCAGCGGGAGGGCCTTCGCCGGGGAGCTGTTTTTT. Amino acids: CASGRPSGRAFAGELFF.

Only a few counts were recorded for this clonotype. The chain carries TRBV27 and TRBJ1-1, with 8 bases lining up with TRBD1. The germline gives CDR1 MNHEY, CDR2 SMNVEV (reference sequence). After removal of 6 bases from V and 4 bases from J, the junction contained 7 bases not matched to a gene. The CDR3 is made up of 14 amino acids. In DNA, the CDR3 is TGTGCCAGCAGCTTTCAGGGGGCCGGCACTGAAGCTTTCTTT. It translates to CASSFQGAGTEAFF.

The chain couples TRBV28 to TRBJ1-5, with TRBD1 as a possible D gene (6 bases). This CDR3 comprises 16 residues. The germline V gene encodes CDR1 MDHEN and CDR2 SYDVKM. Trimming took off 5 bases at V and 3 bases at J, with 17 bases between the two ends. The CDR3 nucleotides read TGTGCCAGCAGTACCCTTCTCCGGGACAACAATCAGCCCCAGCATTTT. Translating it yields CASSTLLRDNNQPQHF.

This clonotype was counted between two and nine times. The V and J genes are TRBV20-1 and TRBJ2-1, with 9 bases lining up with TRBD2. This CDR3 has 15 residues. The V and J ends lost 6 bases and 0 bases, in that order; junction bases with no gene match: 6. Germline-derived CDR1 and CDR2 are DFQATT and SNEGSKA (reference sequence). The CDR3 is CSADSGSYSYNEQFF. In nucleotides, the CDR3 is TGCAGTGCCGATAGCGGGAGCTACTCCTACAATGAGCAGTTCTTC.

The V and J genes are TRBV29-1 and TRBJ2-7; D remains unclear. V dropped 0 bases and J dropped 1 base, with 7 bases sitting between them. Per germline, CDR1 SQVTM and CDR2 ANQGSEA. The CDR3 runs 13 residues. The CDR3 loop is CSVEEERSYEQYF. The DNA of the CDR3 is TGCAGCGTTGAAGAGGAGCGTTCCTACGAGCAGTACTTC.

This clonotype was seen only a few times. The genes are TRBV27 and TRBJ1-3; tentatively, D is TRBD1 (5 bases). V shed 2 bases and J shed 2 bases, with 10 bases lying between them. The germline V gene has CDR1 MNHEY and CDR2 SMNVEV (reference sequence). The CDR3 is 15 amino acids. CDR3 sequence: CASSLVGGTGNTIYF. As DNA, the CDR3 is TGTGCCAGCAGTTTAGTGGGGGGAACTGGAAACACCATATATTTT.